This T cell receptor beta chain appears in the sequencing data of a study of blood T cell repertoires in COVID-19. Study overall: COVID-19 samples from acute and convalescent phases originated in the United States, Italy and Spain.

V was pared by 3 bases and J by 7 bases, with 7 bases of the junction left unmatched. There are 15 residues in the CDR3. Germline-derived CDR1 and CDR2 are ENHRY and SYGVKD. Sequencing was performed with immunoSEQ multiplex PCR; in TCRdb, only in-frame clones are kept and a portion is missing. Among over 250,000 clones, 75% to 95% were seen once, and the ten largest hold 1.1%. The count of this clone is one. This receptor was taken from a woman under 40 who had recovered from COVID-19. The V and J genes are TRBV10-3 and TRBJ2-3; 10 nucleotides match TRBD2. Sequencing was done on a sample of PBMCs or T cells enriched from blood (not recorded which). The DNA for the CDR3 is TGTGCCATCAGTGATGGAAGCGGGAGGGCAAATACGCAGTATTTT. This codes for CAISDGSGRANTQYF.